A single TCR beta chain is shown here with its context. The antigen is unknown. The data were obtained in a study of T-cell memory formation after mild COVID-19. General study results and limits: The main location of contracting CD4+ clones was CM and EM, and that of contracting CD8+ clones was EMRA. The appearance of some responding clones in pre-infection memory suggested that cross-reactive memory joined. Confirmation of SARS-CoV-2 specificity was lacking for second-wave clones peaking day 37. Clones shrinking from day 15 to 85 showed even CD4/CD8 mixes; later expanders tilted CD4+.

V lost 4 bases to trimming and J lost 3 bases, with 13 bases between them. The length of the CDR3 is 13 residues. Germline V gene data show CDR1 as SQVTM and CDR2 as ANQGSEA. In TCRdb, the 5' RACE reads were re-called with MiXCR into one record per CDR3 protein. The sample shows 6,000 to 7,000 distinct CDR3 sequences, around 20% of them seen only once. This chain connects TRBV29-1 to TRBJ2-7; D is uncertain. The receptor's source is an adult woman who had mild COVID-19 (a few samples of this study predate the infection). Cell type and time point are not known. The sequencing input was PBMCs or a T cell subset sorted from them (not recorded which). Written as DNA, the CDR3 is TGCAGCGTTGTTTTAGGGAATATCTACGAGCAGTACTTC. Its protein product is CSVVLGNIYEQYF.